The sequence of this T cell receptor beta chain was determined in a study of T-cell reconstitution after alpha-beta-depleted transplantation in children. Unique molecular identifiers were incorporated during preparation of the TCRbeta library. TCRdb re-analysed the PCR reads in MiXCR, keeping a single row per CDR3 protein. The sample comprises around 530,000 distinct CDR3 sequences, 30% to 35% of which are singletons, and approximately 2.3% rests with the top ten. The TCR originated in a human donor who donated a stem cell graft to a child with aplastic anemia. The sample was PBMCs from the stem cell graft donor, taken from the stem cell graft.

Here the CDR3 reads CASSLEIAGGGETQYF. Written as DNA, the CDR3 is TGTGCCAGCAGCTTGGAAATAGCGGGAGGCGGGGAGACCCAGTACTTC. This chain joins TRBV5-4 and TRBJ2-5, with 10 bases that match TRBD2. V lost 0 bases and J lost 5; bases outside the gene matches: 7. This CDR3 is built from 16 residues. CDR1 and CDR2 from the germline V gene are SGHNT and YYREEE (reference sequence).